These 26 T cell receptor beta chains were sequenced from one sample in a study of T cell clusters in autoimmune cytopenias. One tube held mixed TRB-A and TRB-B primer pools for touch-down PCR. No DNA is given; TCRdb re-called the multiplex PCR reads and lists each CDR3 protein once. This repertoire comprises about 5,000 distinct CDR3 sequences; its ten largest clones make up over 25%. Roughly 38,000 genome equivalents of blood DNA were amplified for TRB. These data were also filed under a second study, of T cell repertoires in aging, cancer and after chemotherapy.

Sequenced material: peripheral blood. The origin of the receptors is a human donor in good health.

This clonotype is medium-sized by frequency. J is TRBJ2-7 and V is TRBV6-2 or TRBV6-3; TCRdb's D gene call, TRBD2, goes unchecked for lack of DNA. CDR3 size: 14 residues. The germline V gene has CDR1 MNHEY and CDR2 SVGEGT. This CDR3 reads CASSYGTSGYEQYF.

The chain combines TRBV20-1 with TRBJ2-1; TCRdb returns TRBD2, unconfirmable since there is no DNA. This CDR3 contains 16 residues. Germline assignment: CDR1 DFQATT and CDR2 SNEGSKA (reference sequence). This CDR3 is CSARDWREVTYNEQFF.

This clonotype is identified as medium-sized (0.01 to 0.1%) from frequency. This rearrangement joins TRBV10-3 to TRBJ2-3. There are 12 residues in the CDR3. CDR1 is ENHRY and CDR2 is SYGVKD in the germline V gene. CDR3 in amino acids: CAISESMVQQYF.

This clonotype shows up as medium-sized (0.01 to 0.1%) by frequency. The CDR3 protein is CASSLLQLFTDTQYF. This chain connects TRBV5-1 to TRBJ2-3. CDR1 and CDR2 from the germline V gene are SGHRS and YFSETQ. The length of the CDR3 is 15 residues. The full variable domain, in which reference TRBV5-1 and TRBJ2-3 provide the parts outside the CDR3, is KAGVTQTPRYLIKTRGQQVTLSCSPISGHRSVSWYQQTPGQGLQFLFEYFSETQRNKGNFPGRFSGRQFSNSRSEMNVSTLELGDSALYLCASSLLQLFTDTQYFGPGTRLTVL.

V and J are TRBV20-1 and TRBJ2-3; as DNA is missing, the TRBD1 call by TCRdb cannot be tested. This CDR3 is built from 14 residues. In germline, CDR1 is DFQATT, CDR2 SNEGSKA (reference sequence). The CDR3 sequence: CSAKSGGNTDTQYF.

The CDR3 loop reads CSAPPVLSTDTQYF. This chain connects TRBV20-1 to TRBJ2-3; without DNA, the TCRdb call of TRBD2 cannot be checked. From germline, CDR1 is DFQATT and CDR2 SNEGSKA (reference sequence). This CDR3 contains 14 residues.

V is TRBV10-2 and J is TRBJ2-7; the D call from TCRdb, TRBD2, cannot be confirmed without DNA. Germline loops: CDR1 WSHSY, CDR2 SAAADI. The length of the CDR3 is 13 residues. The CDR3 sequence: CASQLAGSYEQYF.

Frequency places this clonotype as medium-sized. V gene TRBV5-5 combines with J gene TRBJ2-6; without DNA, the TCRdb call of TRBD2 cannot be checked. Per germline, CDR1 SGHKS and CDR2 YYEKEE (reference sequence). This CDR3 is 17 amino acids long. CDR3 in amino acids: CASSPEVGRNLGNVLTF.

This chain links TRBV27 with TRBJ1-1. Germline V lookup: CDR1 MNHEY, CDR2 SMNVEV (reference sequence). This CDR3 comprises 15 residues. CDR3 loop: CASSLLRGSLTEAFF.

The chain couples TRBV6-5 to TRBJ1-1; TCRdb picks TRBD1, but there is no DNA to check that call. CDR3 length: 12 residues. Germline values: CDR1 MNHEY, CDR2 SVGAGI. The chain's CDR3 is CASIALDLEAFF.

CDR3 protein: CSASSSGLASTDTQYF. This chain links TRBV20-1 with TRBJ2-3; TCRdb's D call of TRBD2 is untestable without DNA. The CDR3 covers 16 residues. The germline CDR1 and CDR2 sequences are DFQATT and SNEGSKA (reference sequence).

The chain uses TRBV5-4 and TRBJ2-5; TCRdb calls TRBD1, which cannot be checked without DNA. The CDR3 is 14 residues long. Germline V gene lookup returns CDR1 SGHNT and CDR2 YYREEE (reference sequence). This chain's CDR3 is CASSAQDRQETQYF.

Measured by frequency, this clonotype is medium-sized. The rearrangement uses TRBV24-1 and TRBJ2-2; TCRdb returns TRBD1, unconfirmable since there is no DNA. The CDR3 runs 16 residues. Germline CDR1 KGHDR, CDR2 SFDVKD. CDR3 loop: CATSDSDSRNTGELFF.

The chain carries TRBV5-1 and TRBJ2-7; TCRdb selects TRBD1, and the lack of DNA leaves this call unchecked. This CDR3 has 11 residues. The germline V gene encodes CDR1 SGHRS and CDR2 YFSETQ. CDR3 sequence reads: CASSLGAEQYF.

Frequency places this clonotype as medium-sized. The gene calls are TRBV6-5 and TRBJ2-7; without DNA, the TCRdb call of TRBD1 cannot be checked. The CDR3 runs to 13 residues. The germline V gene has CDR1 MNHEY and CDR2 SVGAGI. This chain's CDR3 is CASSPGQSYEQYF.

CDR3 sequence reads: CASSQQAYSGNTIYF. This chain links TRBV4-1 with TRBJ1-3. CDR1 is MGHRA and CDR2 is YSYEKL in the germline V gene. The CDR3 loop spans 15 amino acids.

The chain links TRBV11-3 to TRBJ2-3; absent DNA, TCRdb's TRBD1 call cannot be checked. Germline lookup yields CDR1 SGHNT and CDR2 YENEEA. The CDR3 is 16 residues long. The CDR3 spells CASSPRTGGFTDTQYF. Based on the CDR3 plus reference TRBV11-3 and TRBJ2-3, the full variable domain is EAGVVQSPRYKIIEKKQPVAFWCNPISGHNTLYWYLQNLGQGPELLIRYENEEAVDDSQLPKDRFSAERLKGVDSTLKIQPAELGDSAVYLCASSPRTGGFTDTQYFGPGTRLTVL.

The chain recombines TRBV12-3 or TRBV12-4 with TRBJ2-2. The CDR3 runs 16 residues. CDR3 sequence: CASSQWTGSLAGELFF.

This chain links TRBV24-1 with TRBJ2-1; TCRdb indicates TRBD1, and absent DNA this call remains unverified. CDR3 length equals 16 residues. CDR1 and CDR2 from the germline V gene are KGHDR and SFDVKD. CDR3 region: CATSDRGASSYNEQFF.

The rearrangement uses TRBV5-1 and TRBJ1-4; with no DNA, the TCRdb D assignment of TRBD1 cannot be verified. This CDR3 has 15 residues. Germline V gene lookup returns CDR1 SGHRS and CDR2 YFSETQ. CDR3: CASSLTGKDVEKLFF. Based on the CDR3 plus reference TRBV5-1 and TRBJ1-4, the full variable domain is KAGVTQTPRYLIKTRGQQVTLSCSPISGHRSVSWYQQTPGQGLQFLFEYFSETQRNKGNFPGRFSGRQFSNSRSEMNVSTLELGDSALYLCASSLTGKDVEKLFFGSGTQLSVL.

The rearrangement uses TRBV28 and TRBJ2-7; TCRdb picks TRBD1, but there is no DNA to check that call. This CDR3 has 15 residues. Germline lookup yields CDR1 MDHEN and CDR2 SYDVKM. CDR3 protein: CASSTPEGQGSEQYF.

The J gene is TRBJ2-2, the V gene TRBV5-1; without DNA, the TCRdb call of TRBD1 cannot be checked. The CDR3 is made up of 14 amino acids. In germline, CDR1 is SGHRS, CDR2 YFSETQ. This CDR3 is CASRPVAQDGELFF. The full variable domain, in which reference TRBV5-1 and TRBJ2-2 provide the parts outside the CDR3, is KAGVTQTPRYLIKTRGQQVTLSCSPISGHRSVSWYQQTPGQGLQFLFEYFSETQRNKGNFPGRFSGRQFSNSRSEMNVSTLELGDSALYLCASRPVAQDGELFFGEGSRLTVL.

This clonotype is identified as medium-sized from frequency. The chain joins TRBV6-2 or TRBV6-3 to TRBJ2-1; no DNA is available, so the TRBD2 call from TCRdb remains unchecked. The CDR3 extends over 15 amino acids. Germline V gene data show CDR1 as MNHEY and CDR2 as SVGEGT. CDR3 region: CASSLGLAAYNEQFF.

The J gene is TRBJ2-7, the V gene TRBV20-1; TCRdb reports TRBD1, a call that lacks DNA to check it against. CDR3 length: 13 amino acids. Germline V CDR1 and CDR2: DFQATT, SNEGSKA (reference sequence). CDR3: CSVRAISSYEQYF.

Considering frequency, this clonotype is medium-sized. This rearrangement joins TRBV6-1 to TRBJ1-2. Germline V gene lookup returns CDR1 MNHNS and CDR2 SASEGT. This CDR3 comprises 14 residues. The CDR3 sequence: CASSDAGYNYGYTF.

This clonotype is identified as medium-sized from frequency. CDR3 sequence: CATSDLGTGDSYNEQFF. This chain uses TRBV24-1 with TRBJ2-1; TCRdb picks TRBD1, but there is no DNA to check that call. The CDR3 loop spans 17 amino acids. Germline CDR1 reads KGHDR; CDR2 reads SFDVKD.